The clone carrying this T cell receptor (beta chain) was seen just once. Its antigen is not identified. The CDR3 runs to 15 residues. Unmatched junction bases numbered 8, after V lost 4 bases and J lost 7 bases. Germline CDR1 reads SGHAT; CDR2 reads FQNNGV. This entry belongs to a study of cytotoxic CD8 clonotypes in ibrutinib-treated CLL. Study overall: Results showed roughly 25 partial and 2 complete responses; following median about 62 months, approximately 15 remained remitted, around twelve advanced. Mean productive templates were about 260,000; mean productive rearrangements were about 90,000.

Genomic DNA (around 2 micrograms) was obtained from cryopreserved PBMCs for construction of TCR beta libraries. Broader study findings: Upon ibrutinib response clonality rose, and upon progression it fell back toward baseline.

TCRdb's table, derived via immunoSEQ multiplex PCR, lists solely in-frame clones and lacks some. The top ten clones hold roughly 7.6% of a sample with about 140,000 clones, 75% to 85% of them seen once. The TCR was taken from a human donor with chronic lymphocytic leukemia. The V call is TRBV11-2, the J call TRBJ2-2, with 8 nucleotides matching TRBD2. The material was PBMCs, obtained after 36 months of ibrutinib treatment. CDR3: CASSSGTRLRGELFF. CDR3 sequence (DNA): TGTGCCAGCAGCTCCGGGACTAGATTACGCGGGGAGCTGTTTTTT. Full variable domain (missing parts from reference TRBV11-2 and TRBJ2-2): EAGVAQSPRYKIIEKRQSVAFWCNPISGHATLYWYQQILGQGPKLLIQFQNNGVVDDSQLPKDRFSAERLKGVDSTLKIQPAKLEDSAVYLCASSSGTRLRGELFFGEGSRLTVL.